This T cell receptor (beta chain) was found in a study of OX40 agonist ivuxolimab in advanced cancers. Study-wide background: Intravenous ivuxolimab at 0.01 to 10 mg/kg was given to patients every 2 weeks.

Whole-study results and caveats: CD8+ T cells averaged more expanded clones than CD4+.

Profiling relied on immunoSEQ multiplex PCR, and the TCRdb table lists in-frame clones only, not all of them. Among some 15,000 clones listed, about 80% were seen once. In regard to this clone: The antigen is unknown.

Germline V gene lookup returns CDR1 SEHNR and CDR2 FQNEAQ (reference sequence). V was cut by 5 bases and J by 0 bases, with 11 bases left in between. The CDR3 covers 15 residues. This TCR derives from an adult with an advanced solid tumor such as melanoma, head and neck, liver or kidney cancer. The sequencing used CD4+ or CD8+ T cells sorted from blood, collected in a trial of the OX40 agonist ivuxolimab. This chain joins TRBV7-9 and TRBJ2-1, with a tentative D call TRBD2 (5 bases). The CDR3, as DNA: TGTGCCAGCAGCCATGGAGGAAGCTCCTACAATGAGCAGTTCTTC. It encodes CASSHGGSSYNEQFF.